The T cell receptor (beta chain) under discussion was sequenced for a study of shared clonotypes between healthy human individuals. In regard to this clone: No antigen is known for it.

Study-wide results and limits: Naive CD4 clonotypes overlapped across a handful of donors at approximately 4.5%. Estimated richness values were generally larger in naive subsets than in memory subsets.

Investigators spread the genomic DNA of each subset evenly over several immunoSEQ plates. Replicate sorted-subset PCRs were loaded with around 220 ng DNA, 25,000 to 30,000 T cell genomes. Using immunoSEQ multiplex PCR, the repertoire was profiled, and TCRdb retains in-frame clones only, with some absent. The table records over 1.4 million clones, about 96% of them present only once. The clonotype was recovered from a man aged 25-45 years in good health. The sequencing input was naive CD4+ T cells sorted from blood. As for subset: CD45RA+ positively selected.

CDR3 nucleotides: TGTGCCAGCAGCCCCCGGACTGCCAGCACAGATACGCAGTATTTT. Translating gives CASSPRTASTDTQYF. The chain employs TRBV11-3 and TRBJ2-3; D may be TRBD2 (5 bases). Trimming left V 5 bases short and J 0 bases short, with 12 bases between. CDR1 SGHNT and CDR2 YENEEA come from the germline V gene. The CDR3 extends over 15 amino acids.